The T cell receptor (beta chain) under discussion was sequenced for a study of CD8 T cells in ankylosing spondylitis. CDR3 length: 15 amino acids. V lost 2 bases to trimming and J lost 1 base; unmatched junction nucleotides: 3. The germline gives CDR1 SGHRS, CDR2 YFSETQ. As the method for making TCR beta libraries, quantitative 5'-RACE with molecular barcodes was used. TCRdb passed the 5' RACE reads through MiXCR, listing each CDR3 protein once. The table has 200,000 to 250,000 distinct CDR3 sequences, roughly 32% seen once. Remarks on this clonotype: Its target is unknown.

Study-level findings and limits: The study identified a TCR beta motif of roughly eight highly homologous variants that appeared characteristic of ankylosing spondylitis blood. Both synovial fluid and blood in reactive arthritis had previously been reported to carry some motif variants.

Sequenced: blood, either unsorted or a sorted T cell fraction (not recorded which). The rearrangement links TRBV5-1 to TRBJ1-5; 7 bases line up with TRBD1. This clonotype was obtained from a male donor with ankylosing spondylitis or in good health (not recorded which). CDR3 region: CASSFTGESNQPQHF. The CDR3 DNA is TGCGCCAGCAGCTTCACAGGGGAGAGCAATCAGCCCCAGCATTTT. Complete variable domain (other parts from reference TRBV5-1 and TRBJ1-5): KAGVTQTPRYLIKTRGQQVTLSCSPISGHRSVSWYQQTPGQGLQFLFEYFSETQRNKGNFPGRFSGRQFSNSRSEMNVSTLELGDSALYLCASSFTGESNQPQHFGDGTRLSIL.